Below, 21 T cell receptor beta chains from the same sample are listed, as sequenced in a study of blood T cell repertoires in COVID-19. Sequencing used immunoSEQ multiplex PCR; TCRdb keeps in-frame clones, though not all of them. Of 200,000 to 250,000 clones in the sample, 80% were seen once. Sequencing was done on a sample of PBMCs or T cells enriched from blood (not recorded which). These receptors were obtained from a man aged 30 to 39 with acute COVID-19.

Only one count was recorded for this clone. The V and J genes are TRBV7-2 and TRBJ1-2, with TRBD1 matching 8 bases. The CDR3 contains 14 residues. The V gene end was trimmed by 5 bases and the J gene end by 6 bases; junction bases not matched to a gene: 8. Germline CDR1 is SGHTA and CDR2 is FQGNSA. For the CDR3, the DNA is TGTGCCAGCAGCCTGCAGGGGGCCAGGGATGGCTACACCTTC. Translating it yields CASSLQGARDGYTF.

The V and J genes are TRBV30 and TRBJ2-7; TRBD2 aligns across 8 bases. V lost 2 bases, J lost 3 bases, and 12 bases stayed unmatched. This CDR3 contains 16 residues. Germline V CDR1 and CDR2: GTSNPN, SVGIG (reference sequence). CDR3 DNA: TGTGCCTGGAGTATCAATCGGGGCGGGGGGTTCTACGAGCAGTACTTC. This gives the protein CAWSINRGGGFYEQYF.

The chain couples TRBV7-9 to TRBJ1-1; 9 bases are shared with TRBD1. From germline, CDR1 is SEHNR and CDR2 FQNEAQ (reference sequence). V trimming: 4 bases; J trimming: 4 bases; junction bases outside the gene matches: 4. The CDR3 loop spans 14 amino acids. CDR3 region: CASSSGQGVTEAFF. Here the CDR3 DNA reads TGTGCCAGCAGCTCGGGACAGGGAGTCACTGAAGCTTTCTTT.

The chain links TRBV2 to TRBJ1-6; D is undetermined. Germline CDR1 is SNHLY and CDR2 is FYNNEI. The germline V and J ends were trimmed by 6 bases and 8 bases, with 11 bases remaining between them. The CDR3 loop spans 13 amino acids. CDR3 nucleotides: TGTGCCAGCAGGCGGGGTGAGGATTCACCCCTCCACTTT. It codes for CASRRGEDSPLHF.

The rearrangement uses TRBV27 and TRBJ1-1; tentative D call: TRBD1 (6 bases). V was shortened by 0 bases and J by 1 base, with 9 bases between the two germline ends. The CDR3 has 15 residues. Looked up from germline, CDR1 is MNHEY and CDR2 is SMNVEV (reference sequence). Here the CDR3 DNA reads TGTGCCAGCAGTTTATCGCCCAGGGGGAACACTGAAGCTTTCTTT. Protein: CASSLSPRGNTEAFF.

This clone has a count of ten or more. CDR3 sequence: CASSLSPQGKTEAFF. The CDR3 nucleotides are TGTGCCAGCAGTTTATCGCCCCAGGGGAAGACTGAAGCTTTCTTT. The V and J genes are TRBV27 and TRBJ1-1; possible D gene TRBD1, 6 bases. CDR1 MNHEY and CDR2 SMNVEV come from the germline V gene (reference sequence). The germline V and J ends were trimmed by 0 bases and 5 bases, with 13 bases remaining between them. This CDR3 region has 15 residues.

The chain uses TRBV6-6 and TRBJ1-1; D unresolved. Trimming took 7 bases from V and 2 from J, leaving 11 bases between them. The CDR3 runs to 13 residues. Germline loops: CDR1 MNHNY, CDR2 SVGAGI (reference sequence). Here the CDR3 reads CASTTRANTEAFF. The DNA for the CDR3 is TGTGCCAGCACCACCCGAGCAAACACTGAAGCTTTCTTT.

This chain links TRBV7-6 with TRBJ1-4; TRBD1 aligns across 8 bases. The V gene end was trimmed by 3 bases and the J gene end by 7 bases; junction bases not matched to a gene: 16. The CDR3 extends over 18 amino acids. The germline V gene encodes CDR1 SGHVS and CDR2 FNYEAQ. The CDR3 sequence: CASSFSDSKDRACEKLFF. The CDR3 DNA reads as TGTGCCAGCAGCTTTTCCGATAGTAAGGACAGGGCATGTGAAAAACTGTTTTTT. Full variable domain (remainder filled in from reference TRBV7-6 and TRBJ1-4): GAGVSQSPRYKVTKRGQDVALRCDPISGHVSLYWYRQALGQGPEFLTYFNYEAQQDKSGLPNDRFSAERPEGSISTLTIQRTEQRDSAMYRCASSFSDSKDRACEKLFFGSGTQLSVL.

This clone was counted a few times. The V call is TRBV5-4, the J call TRBJ1-6; TRBD1 might be the D (6 bases). Trimming removed 5 bases at V and 13 bases at J, with 16 bases between. The CDR3 has 13 amino acids. CDR1 and CDR2 from the germline V gene are SGHNT and YYREEE (reference sequence). CDR3 in amino acids: CASRKAGAHPLHF. The CDR3 DNA is TGTGCCAGCAGGAAGGCAGGGGCCCACCCCCTCCACTTT.

The V and J genes are TRBV5-4 and TRBJ1-3, with TRBD1 matching over 9 bases. V shed 2 bases, J shed 0 bases, and the junction held 6 bases outside the gene matches. Germline-derived CDR1 and CDR2 are SGHNT and YYREEE (reference sequence). This CDR3 is built from 17 residues. CDR3 DNA: TGTGCCAGCAGCTTTTCCGGGACAGGGCACTCTGGAAACACCATATATTTT. It is translated as CASSFSGTGHSGNTIYF.

This clone was picked up one time. The chain links TRBV7-9 to TRBJ2-7; TRBD1 matches at 7 bases. CDR1 and CDR2 from the germline V gene are SEHNR and FQNEAQ (reference sequence). V shed 4 bases, J shed 0 bases, and the junction held 6 bases outside the gene matches. This CDR3 has 15 amino acids. This CDR3 reads CASSSAGTASYEQYF. Written as DNA, the CDR3 is TGTGCCAGCAGCTCTGCCGGGACAGCCTCCTACGAGCAGTACTTC. The whole variable domain, remainder taken from reference TRBV7-9 and TRBJ2-7, is DTGVSQNPRHKITKRGQNVTFRCDPISEHNRLYWYRQTLGQGPEFLTYFQNEAQLEKSRLLSDRFSAERPKGSFSTLEIQRTEQGDSAMYLCASSSAGTASYEQYFGPGTRLTVT.

This chain uses TRBV4-1 with TRBJ1-2, with D tentatively TRBD1 (5 bases). This CDR3 spans 14 amino acids. V was shortened by 2 bases and J by 8 bases, with 15 bases between the two germline ends. Looked up from germline, CDR1 is MGHRA and CDR2 is YSYEKL. Here the CDR3 reads CASSQLQAPLGYTF. The CDR3 DNA is TGCGCCAGCAGCCAATTACAGGCTCCGCTCGGCTACACCTTC.

At least ten counts were recorded for this clone. The chain is built from TRBV30 and TRBJ2-1, with 11 bases that match TRBD1. Germline V lookup: CDR1 GTSNPN, CDR2 SVGIG (reference sequence). Unmatched junction bases numbered 5, after V lost 2 bases and J lost 8 bases. CDR3 length equals 14 residues. Written as DNA, the CDR3 is TGTGCCTGGAGTTCGGGACAGGGGGTCGATGAGCAGTTCTTC. This translates into CAWSSGQGVDEQFF.

This clone was counted a few times. This sequence joins TRBV10-3 and TRBJ2-6, with a tentative D call TRBD1 (6 bases). Trimming shortened V by 0 bases and J by 4 bases, and 7 bases separated the two germline ends. The CDR3 has 15 residues. Germline V gene data show CDR1 as ENHRY and CDR2 as SYGVKD. The CDR3 DNA reads TGTGCCATCAGTGAGTCAGGGACAGGGGCCAACGTCCTGACTTTC. It translates to CAISESGTGANVLTF.

The chain links TRBV28 to TRBJ1-6; 7 bases match TRBD1. V trimming: 1 base; J trimming: 10 bases; junction bases outside the gene matches: 7. Germline V gene sequence: CDR1 MDHEN, CDR2 SYDVKM. CDR3 size: 15 residues. CDR3 region: CASSLSRQGNSPLHF. CDR3 bases: TGTGCCAGCAGTTTATCCCGACAGGGTAACTCACCCCTCCACTTT.

V and J are TRBV3-1 (or the pseudogene TRBV3-2) and TRBJ2-4, with D unclear. The CDR3 is 13 residues long. Germline V lookup: CDR1 LGHDT, CDR2 YNNKEL (reference sequence). Trimming took 0 bases from V and 7 from J, leaving 7 bases between them. The CDR3 is CASSQDRVNIQYF. The DNA of the CDR3 is TGTGCCAGCAGCCAAGATCGGGTTAACATTCAGTACTTC.

The rearrangement joins TRBV18 to TRBJ1-2; D unresolved. Germline CDR1 is KGHSH and CDR2 is LQKENI. V was cut by 5 bases and J by 4 bases, with 5 bases left in between. The CDR3 totals 11 residues. The CDR3 sequence is CASSDFYGYTF. The CDR3 nucleotides read TGTGCCAGCTCAGACTTCTATGGCTACACCTTC.

This sequence joins TRBV5-4 and TRBJ2-3; a possible D gene is TRBD1 (6 bases). CDR1 and CDR2 from the germline V gene are SGHNT and YYREEE (reference sequence). CDR3 size: 14 residues. V lost 2 bases and J lost 2, with 9 bases in between. The CDR3 spells CASSFQGSTDTQYF. The CDR3 nucleotides read TGTGCCAGCAGCTTCCAGGGGTCCACAGATACGCAGTATTTT.

The chain recombines TRBV5-1 with TRBJ1-6; weak D call: TRBD1 (5 bases). V dropped 0 bases and J dropped 7 bases, with 5 bases sitting between them. Germline V gives CDR1 SGHRS, CDR2 YFSETQ. The CDR3 contains 13 residues. The CDR3 is CASSLGQNSPLHF. CDR3 nucleotide sequence: TGCGCCAGCAGCTTGGGACAGAATTCACCCCTCCACTTT.

V and J are TRBV5-1 and TRBJ2-7; 10 nucleotides agree with TRBD1. Germline V CDR1 and CDR2: SGHRS, YFSETQ. The CDR3 has 14 residues. V was pared by 6 bases and J by 3 bases, with 6 bases of the junction left unmatched. CDR3 sequence: CASNRDRGHYEQYF. DNA of the CDR3: TGCGCCAGCAACCGGGACAGGGGACACTACGAGCAGTACTTC.

The chain joins TRBV30 to TRBJ1-1, with D possibly being TRBD1 (5 bases). V lost 5 bases and J lost 11, with 15 bases in between. The CDR3 is 11 amino acids. CDR1 GTSNPN and CDR2 SVGIG come from the germline V gene (reference sequence). For the CDR3, the DNA is TGTGCCTGGGAGGAGGGCAGGGAGGCTTTCTTT. Translated, it gives CAWEEGREAFF.